This T cell receptor (beta chain) came from a study of blood T cell repertoires in COVID-19. Background on the study: Sample material is recorded as cDNA or gDNA derived from T cells, B-cell-depleted T cells, or PBMCs.

Method: immunoSEQ multiplex PCR; TCRdb's copy keeps in-frame clones and lacks some. This sample yields over 250,000 clones, of which 80% to 90% are seen a single time; over 2% belongs to the top ten. The CDR3 totals 18 residues. Germline values: CDR1 MDHEN, CDR2 SYDVKM. V was pared by 2 bases and J by 4 bases, with 14 bases of the junction left unmatched. The sample consisted of PBMCs or T cells enriched from blood (not recorded which). The V and J genes are TRBV28 and TRBJ2-3, with 8 bases matching TRBD1. The sequence was collected from a woman aged 18-29 years who had recovered from COVID-19. The CDR3 coding sequence is TGTGCCAGCAGTTTAAGCGGATCAGGACAGGGAATGTCAGATACGCAGTATTTT. It specifies CASSLSGSGQGMSDTQYF.